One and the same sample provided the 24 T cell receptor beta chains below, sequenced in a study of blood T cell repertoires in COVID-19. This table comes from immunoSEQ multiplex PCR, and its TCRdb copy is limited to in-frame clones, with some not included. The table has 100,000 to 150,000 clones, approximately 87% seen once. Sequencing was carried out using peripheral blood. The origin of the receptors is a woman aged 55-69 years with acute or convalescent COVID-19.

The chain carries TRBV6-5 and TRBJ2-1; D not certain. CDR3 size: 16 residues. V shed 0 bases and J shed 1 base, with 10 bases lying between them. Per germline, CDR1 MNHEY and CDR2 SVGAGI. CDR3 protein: CASSYSAGSSYNEQFF. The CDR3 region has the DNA TGTGCCAGCAGTTACTCCGCCGGGTCTTCCTACAATGAGCAGTTCTTC.

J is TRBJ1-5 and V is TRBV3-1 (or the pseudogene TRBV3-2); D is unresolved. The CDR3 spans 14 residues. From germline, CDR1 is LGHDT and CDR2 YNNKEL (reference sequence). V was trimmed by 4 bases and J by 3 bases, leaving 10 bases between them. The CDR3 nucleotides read TGTGCCAGCAGCCTTGGCTTTTCCAATCAGCCCCAGCATTTT. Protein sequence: CASSLGFSNQPQHF.

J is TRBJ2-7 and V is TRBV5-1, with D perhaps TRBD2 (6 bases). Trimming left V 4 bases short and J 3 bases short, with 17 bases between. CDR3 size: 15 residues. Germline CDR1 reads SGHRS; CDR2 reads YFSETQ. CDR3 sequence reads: CASSPGTVNFYEQYF. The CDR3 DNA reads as TGCGCCAGCAGCCCGGGGACTGTAAACTTCTACGAGCAGTACTTC.

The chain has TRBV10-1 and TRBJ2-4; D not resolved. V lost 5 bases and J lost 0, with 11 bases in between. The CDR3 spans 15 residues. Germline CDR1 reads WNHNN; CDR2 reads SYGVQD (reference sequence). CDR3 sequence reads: CASSQTRLAKNIQYF. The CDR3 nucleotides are TGCGCCAGCAGTCAGACTCGACTAGCCAAAAACATTCAGTACTTC.

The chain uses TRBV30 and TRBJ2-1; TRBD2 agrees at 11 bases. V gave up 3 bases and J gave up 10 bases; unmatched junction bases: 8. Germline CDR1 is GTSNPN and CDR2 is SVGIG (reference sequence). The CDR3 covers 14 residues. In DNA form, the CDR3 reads TGTGCCTGGAGAAAGATAGCGGGAGGGAACGAGCAGTTCTTC. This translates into CAWRKIAGGNEQFF.

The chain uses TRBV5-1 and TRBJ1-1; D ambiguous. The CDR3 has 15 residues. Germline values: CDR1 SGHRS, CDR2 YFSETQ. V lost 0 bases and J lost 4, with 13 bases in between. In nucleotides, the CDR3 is TGCGCCAGCAGCTTGGACAACCTCAAAACCACTGAAGCTTTCTTT. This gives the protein CASSLDNLKTTEAFF.

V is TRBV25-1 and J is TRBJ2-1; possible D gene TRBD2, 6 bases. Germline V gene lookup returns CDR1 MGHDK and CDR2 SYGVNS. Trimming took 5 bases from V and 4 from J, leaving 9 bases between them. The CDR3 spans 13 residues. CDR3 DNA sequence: TGTGCCAGCAGTCGCGGGACGTACAATGAGCAGTTCTTC. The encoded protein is CASSRGTYNEQFF.

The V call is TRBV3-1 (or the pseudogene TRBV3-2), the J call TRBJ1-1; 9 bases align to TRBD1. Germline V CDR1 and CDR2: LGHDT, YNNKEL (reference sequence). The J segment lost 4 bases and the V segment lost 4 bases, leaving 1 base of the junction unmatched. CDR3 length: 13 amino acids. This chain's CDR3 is CASSPGQGTEAFF. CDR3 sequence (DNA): TGTGCCAGCAGCCCGGGACAGGGCACTGAAGCTTTCTTT.

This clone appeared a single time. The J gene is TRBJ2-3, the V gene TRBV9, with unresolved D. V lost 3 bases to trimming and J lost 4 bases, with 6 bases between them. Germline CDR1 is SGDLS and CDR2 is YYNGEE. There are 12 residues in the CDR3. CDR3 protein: CASSDLADTQYF. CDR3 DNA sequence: TGTGCCAGCAGCGACTTGGCAGATACGCAGTATTTT.

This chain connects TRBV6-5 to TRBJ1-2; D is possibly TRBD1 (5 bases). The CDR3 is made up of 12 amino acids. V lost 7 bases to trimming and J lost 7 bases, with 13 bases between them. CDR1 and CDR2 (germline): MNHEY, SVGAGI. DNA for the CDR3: TGTGCCAGCAAAGGGGTTTTGGGTGGCTACACCTTC. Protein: CASKGVLGGYTF.

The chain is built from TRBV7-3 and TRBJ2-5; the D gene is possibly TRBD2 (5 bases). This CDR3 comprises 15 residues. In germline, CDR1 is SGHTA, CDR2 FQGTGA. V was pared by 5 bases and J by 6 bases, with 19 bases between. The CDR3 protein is CASSPTSNLIQTQYF. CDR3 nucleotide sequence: TGTGCCAGCAGCCCTACTAGTAATCTCATCCAGACCCAGTACTTC.

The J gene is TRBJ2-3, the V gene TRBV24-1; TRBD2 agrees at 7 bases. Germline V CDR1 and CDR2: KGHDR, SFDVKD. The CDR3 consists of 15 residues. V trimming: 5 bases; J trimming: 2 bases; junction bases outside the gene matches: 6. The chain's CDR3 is CATSAQSGITDTQYF. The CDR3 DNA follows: TGTGCCACCAGTGCACAGAGCGGGATCACAGATACGCAGTATTTT.

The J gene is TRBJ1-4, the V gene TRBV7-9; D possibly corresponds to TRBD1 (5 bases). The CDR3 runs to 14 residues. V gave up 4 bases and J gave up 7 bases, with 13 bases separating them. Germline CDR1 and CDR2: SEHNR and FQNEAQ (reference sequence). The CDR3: CASSSGGTFEKLFF. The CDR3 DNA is TGTGCCAGCAGCTCGGGAGGGACGTTTGAAAAACTGTTTTTT. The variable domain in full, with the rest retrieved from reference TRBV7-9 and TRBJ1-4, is DTGVSQNPRHKITKRGQNVTFRCDPISEHNRLYWYRQTLGQGPEFLTYFQNEAQLEKSRLLSDRFSAERPKGSFSTLEIQRTEQGDSAMYLCASSSGGTFEKLFFGSGTQLSVL.

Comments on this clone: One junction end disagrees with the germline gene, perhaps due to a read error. The DNA of the CDR3 is TGCAGTGCTAGGGGGCAATCCGGGACAAGCTTT. This encodes CSARGQSGTSF. The rearrangement links TRBV20-1 to TRBJ1-6, with a tentative D call TRBD1 (6 bases). In germline, CDR1 is DFQATT, CDR2 SNEGSKA (reference sequence). The CDR3 has 11 amino acids.

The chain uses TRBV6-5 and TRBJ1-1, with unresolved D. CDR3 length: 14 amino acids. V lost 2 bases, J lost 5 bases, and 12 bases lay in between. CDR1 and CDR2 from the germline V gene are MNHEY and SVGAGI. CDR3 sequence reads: CASSYGYGGTEAFF. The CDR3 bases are TGTGCCAGCAGTTACGGGTACGGAGGGACTGAAGCTTTCTTT.

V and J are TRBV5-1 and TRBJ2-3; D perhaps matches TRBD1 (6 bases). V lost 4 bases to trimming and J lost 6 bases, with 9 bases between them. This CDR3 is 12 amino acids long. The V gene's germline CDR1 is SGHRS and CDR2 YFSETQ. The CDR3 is CASSADRDTQYF. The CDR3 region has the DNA TGCGCCAGCAGCGCAGACAGGGATACGCAGTATTTT.

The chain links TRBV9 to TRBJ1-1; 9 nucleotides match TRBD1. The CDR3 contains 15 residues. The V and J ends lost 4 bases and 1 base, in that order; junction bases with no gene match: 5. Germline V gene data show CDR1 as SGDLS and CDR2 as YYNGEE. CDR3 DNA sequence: TGTGCCAGCAGCCCGACAGGGGGAACGAACACTGAAGCTTTCTTT. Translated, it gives CASSPTGGTNTEAFF.

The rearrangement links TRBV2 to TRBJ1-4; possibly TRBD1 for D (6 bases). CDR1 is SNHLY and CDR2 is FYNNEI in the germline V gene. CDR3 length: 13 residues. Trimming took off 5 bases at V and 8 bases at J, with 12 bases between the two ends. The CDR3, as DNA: TGTGCCAGCAGTTACAGGGTGGGAGAAAAACTGTTTTTT. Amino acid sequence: CASSYRVGEKLFF.

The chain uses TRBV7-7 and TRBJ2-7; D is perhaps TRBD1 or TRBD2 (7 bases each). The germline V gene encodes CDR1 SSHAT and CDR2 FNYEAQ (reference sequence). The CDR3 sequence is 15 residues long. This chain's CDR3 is CASRGVASGSYEQYV. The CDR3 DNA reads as TGTGCTAGCAGGGGGGTGGCTAGCGGTTCCTACGAGCAGTACGTC.

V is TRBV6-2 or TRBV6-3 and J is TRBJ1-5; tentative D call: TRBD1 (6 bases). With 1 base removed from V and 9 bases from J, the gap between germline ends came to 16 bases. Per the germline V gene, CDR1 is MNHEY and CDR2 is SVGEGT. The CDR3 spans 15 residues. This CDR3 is CASSYLGQSQGPQHF. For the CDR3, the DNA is TGTGCCAGCAGTTACTTAGGACAGTCCCAGGGGCCCCAGCATTTT.

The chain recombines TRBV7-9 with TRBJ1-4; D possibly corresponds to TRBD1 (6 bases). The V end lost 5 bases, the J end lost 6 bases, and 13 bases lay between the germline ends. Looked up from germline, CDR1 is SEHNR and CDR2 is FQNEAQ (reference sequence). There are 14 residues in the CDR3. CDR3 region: CASSVDRPDEKLFF. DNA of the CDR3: TGTGCCAGCAGCGTAGACAGGCCAGATGAAAAACTGTTTTTT.

DNA for the CDR3: TGTGCCAGCAGGGACGGAGGAGGGGAGACCCAGTACTTC. It codes for CASRDGGGETQYF. The V and J genes are TRBV6-5 and TRBJ2-5; D perhaps matches TRBD2 (6 bases). The V end lost 6 bases, the J end lost 5 bases, and 13 bases lay between the germline ends. This CDR3 is built from 13 residues. From germline, CDR1 is MNHEY and CDR2 SVGAGI.

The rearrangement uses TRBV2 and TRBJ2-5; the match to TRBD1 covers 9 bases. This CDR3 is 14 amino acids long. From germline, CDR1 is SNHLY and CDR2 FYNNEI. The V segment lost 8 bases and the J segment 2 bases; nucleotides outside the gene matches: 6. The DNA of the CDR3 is TGTGCCAGCGACACGGGACAGGGACAAGAGACCCAGTACTTC. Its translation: CASDTGQGQETQYF.

The chain's CDR3 is CSAATGGEGQPQHF. The DNA of the CDR3 is TGCAGCGCCGCGACAGGGGGCGAAGGTCAGCCCCAGCATTTT. The chain links TRBV29-1 to TRBJ1-5; 10 bases map to TRBD1. The V and J ends lost 7 bases and 6 bases, in that order; junction bases with no gene match: 9. This CDR3 is built from 14 residues. Germline CDR1 and CDR2: SQVTM and ANQGSEA.